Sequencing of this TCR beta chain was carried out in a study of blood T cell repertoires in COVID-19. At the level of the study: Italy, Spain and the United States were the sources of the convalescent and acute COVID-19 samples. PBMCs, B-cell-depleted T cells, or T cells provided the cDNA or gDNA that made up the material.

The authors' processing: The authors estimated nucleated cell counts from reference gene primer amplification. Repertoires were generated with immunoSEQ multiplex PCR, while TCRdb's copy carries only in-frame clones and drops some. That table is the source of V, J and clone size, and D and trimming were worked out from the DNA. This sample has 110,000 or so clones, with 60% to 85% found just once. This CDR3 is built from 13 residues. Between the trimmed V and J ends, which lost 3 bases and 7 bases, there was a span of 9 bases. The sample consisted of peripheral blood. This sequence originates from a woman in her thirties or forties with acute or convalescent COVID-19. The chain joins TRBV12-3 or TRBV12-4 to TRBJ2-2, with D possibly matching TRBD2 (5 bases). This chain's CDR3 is CASSFLLDGELFF. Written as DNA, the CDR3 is TGTGCCAGCAGTTTTCTACTAGACGGGGAGCTGTTTTTT.